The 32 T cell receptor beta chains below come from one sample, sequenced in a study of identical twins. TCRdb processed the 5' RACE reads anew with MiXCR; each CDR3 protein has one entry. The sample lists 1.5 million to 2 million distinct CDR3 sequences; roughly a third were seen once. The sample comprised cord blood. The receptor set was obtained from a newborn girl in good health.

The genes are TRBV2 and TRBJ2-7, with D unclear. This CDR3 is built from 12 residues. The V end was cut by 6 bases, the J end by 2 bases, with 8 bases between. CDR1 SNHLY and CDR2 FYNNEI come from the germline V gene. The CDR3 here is CASRKSAYEQYF. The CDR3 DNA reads TGTGCCAGCAGGAAGTCCGCCTACGAGCAGTACTTC.

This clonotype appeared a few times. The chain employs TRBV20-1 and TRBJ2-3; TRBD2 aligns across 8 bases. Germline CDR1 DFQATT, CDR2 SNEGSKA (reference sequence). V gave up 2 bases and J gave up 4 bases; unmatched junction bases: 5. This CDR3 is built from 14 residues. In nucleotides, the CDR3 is TGCAGTGCTAGACACGGGAGGGCCGCAGATACGCAGTATTTT. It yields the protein CSARHGRAADTQYF.

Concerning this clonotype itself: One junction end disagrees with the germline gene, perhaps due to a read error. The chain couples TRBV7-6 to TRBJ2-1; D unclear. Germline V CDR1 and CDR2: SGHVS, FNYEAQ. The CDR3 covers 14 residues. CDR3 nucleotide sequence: TGTGCCGGCAGCTTAGGGATCTCCTACAATGAGCAGTTCTTC. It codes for CAGSLGISYNEQFF.

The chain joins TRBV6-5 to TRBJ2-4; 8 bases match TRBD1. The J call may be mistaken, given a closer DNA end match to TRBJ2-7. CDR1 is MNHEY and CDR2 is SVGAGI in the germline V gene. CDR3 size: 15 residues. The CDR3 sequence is CASSTGDRTYYEQYF. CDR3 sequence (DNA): TGTGCCAGCAGTACTGGGGACAGGACTTACTACGAGCAGTACTTC.

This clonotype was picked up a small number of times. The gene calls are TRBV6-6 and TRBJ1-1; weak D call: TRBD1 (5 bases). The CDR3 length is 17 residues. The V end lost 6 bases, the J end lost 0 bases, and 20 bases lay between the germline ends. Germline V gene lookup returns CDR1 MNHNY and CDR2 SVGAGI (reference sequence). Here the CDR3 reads CASSFWRGAAMNTEAFF. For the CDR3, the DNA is TGTGCCAGCAGCTTTTGGCGGGGCGCGGCTATGAACACTGAAGCTTTCTTT.

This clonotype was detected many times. As DNA, the CDR3 is TGTGCCAGCAGTCCCGGGGGAAACTATGGCTACACCTTC. Protein sequence: CASSPGGNYGYTF. This chain uses TRBV18 with TRBJ1-2; D is perhaps TRBD1 (5 bases). Looked up from germline, CDR1 is KGHSH and CDR2 is LQKENI. Trimming left V 8 bases short and J 2 bases short, with 12 bases between. The CDR3 is made up of 13 amino acids.

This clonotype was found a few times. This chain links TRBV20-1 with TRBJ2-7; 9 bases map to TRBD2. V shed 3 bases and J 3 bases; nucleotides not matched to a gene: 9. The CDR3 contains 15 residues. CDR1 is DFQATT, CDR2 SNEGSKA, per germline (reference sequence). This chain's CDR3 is CSASPPGLAGYEQYF. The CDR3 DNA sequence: TGCAGTGCTAGCCCACCGGGACTAGCTGGCTACGAGCAGTACTTC.

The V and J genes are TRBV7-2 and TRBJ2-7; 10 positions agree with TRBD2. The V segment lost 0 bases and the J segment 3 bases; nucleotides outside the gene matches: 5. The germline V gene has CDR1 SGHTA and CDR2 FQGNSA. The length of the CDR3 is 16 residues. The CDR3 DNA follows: TGTGCCAGCAGCTTAGCGCCTAGCGGGGGCGGCTACGAGCAGTACTTC. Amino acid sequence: CASSLAPSGGGYEQYF.

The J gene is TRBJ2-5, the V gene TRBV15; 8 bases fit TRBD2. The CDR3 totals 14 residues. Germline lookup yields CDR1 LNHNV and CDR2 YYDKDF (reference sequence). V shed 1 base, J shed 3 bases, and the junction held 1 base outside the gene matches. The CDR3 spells CATSRVGLEETQYF. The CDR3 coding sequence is TGTGCCACCAGCAGAGTGGGACTAGAAGAGACCCAGTACTTC.

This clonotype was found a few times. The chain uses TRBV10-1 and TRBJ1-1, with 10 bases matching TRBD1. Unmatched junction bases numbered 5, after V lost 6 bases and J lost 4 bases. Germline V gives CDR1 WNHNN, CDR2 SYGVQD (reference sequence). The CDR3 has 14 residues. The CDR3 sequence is CASRLDRGGTEAFF. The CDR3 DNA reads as TGCGCCAGCAGATTGGACAGGGGGGGCACTGAAGCTTTCTTT.

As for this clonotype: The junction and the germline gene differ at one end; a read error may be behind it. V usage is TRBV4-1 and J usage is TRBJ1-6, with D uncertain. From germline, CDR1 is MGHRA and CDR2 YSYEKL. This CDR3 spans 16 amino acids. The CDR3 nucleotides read TGCGCCAGCAGCCAGATCCTAGGTGTCAATAATTCACTCCTCCACTTT. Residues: CASSQILGVNNSLLHF.

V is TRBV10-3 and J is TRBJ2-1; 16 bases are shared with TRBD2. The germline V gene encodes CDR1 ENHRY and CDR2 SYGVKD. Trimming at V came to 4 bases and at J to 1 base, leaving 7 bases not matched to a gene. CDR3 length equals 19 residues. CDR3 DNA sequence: TGTGCCATCAGTGGGTCTGGGACTAGCGGGAGGGGATCCTACAATGAGCAGTTCTTC. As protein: CAISGSGTSGRGSYNEQFF.

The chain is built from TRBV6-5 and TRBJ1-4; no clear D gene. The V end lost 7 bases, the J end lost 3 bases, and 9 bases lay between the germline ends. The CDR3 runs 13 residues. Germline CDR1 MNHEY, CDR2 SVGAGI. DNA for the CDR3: TGTGCCAGCACTTGGCAGGCTAATGAAAAACTGTTTTTT. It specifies CASTWQANEKLFF.

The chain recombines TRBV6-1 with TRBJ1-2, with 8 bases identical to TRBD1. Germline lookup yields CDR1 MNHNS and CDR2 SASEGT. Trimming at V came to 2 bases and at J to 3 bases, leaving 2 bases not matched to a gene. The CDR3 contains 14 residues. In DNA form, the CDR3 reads TGTGCCAGCAGTGAATACAGGGGGGACTATGGCTACACCTTC. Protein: CASSEYRGDYGYTF.

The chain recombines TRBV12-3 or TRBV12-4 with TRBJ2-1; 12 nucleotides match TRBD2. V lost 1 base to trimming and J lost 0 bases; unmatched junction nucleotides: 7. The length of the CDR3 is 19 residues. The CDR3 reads CASSLVWTSGVSSYNEQFF. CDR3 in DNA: TGTGCCAGCAGTTTAGTTTGGACTAGCGGGGTGAGCTCCTACAATGAGCAGTTCTTC.

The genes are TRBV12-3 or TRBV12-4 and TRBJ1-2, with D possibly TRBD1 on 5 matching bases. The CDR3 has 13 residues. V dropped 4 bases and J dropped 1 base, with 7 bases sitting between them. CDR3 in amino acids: CASSSGYNYGYTF. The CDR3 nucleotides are TGTGCCAGCAGTTCAGGGTATAACTATGGCTACACCTTC.

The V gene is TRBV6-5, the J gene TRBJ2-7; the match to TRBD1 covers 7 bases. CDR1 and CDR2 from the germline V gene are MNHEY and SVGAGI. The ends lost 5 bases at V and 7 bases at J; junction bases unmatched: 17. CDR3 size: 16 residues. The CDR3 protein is CASSRRSNRGRNEQYF. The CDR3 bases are TGTGCCAGCAGTCGGAGAAGTAACAGGGGAAGGAATGAGCAGTACTTC.

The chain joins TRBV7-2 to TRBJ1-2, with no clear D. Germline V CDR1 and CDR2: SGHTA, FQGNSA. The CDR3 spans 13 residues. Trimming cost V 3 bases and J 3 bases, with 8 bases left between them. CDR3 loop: CASSFDQHYGYTF. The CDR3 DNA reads TGTGCCAGCAGCTTTGATCAGCACTATGGCTACACCTTC.

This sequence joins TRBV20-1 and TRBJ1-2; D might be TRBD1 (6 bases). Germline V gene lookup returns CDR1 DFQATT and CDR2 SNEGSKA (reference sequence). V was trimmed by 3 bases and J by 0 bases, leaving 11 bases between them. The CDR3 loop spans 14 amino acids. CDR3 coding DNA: TGCAGTGCTAGGCCAGGGGAGGCTAACTATGGCTACACCTTC. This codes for CSARPGEANYGYTF.

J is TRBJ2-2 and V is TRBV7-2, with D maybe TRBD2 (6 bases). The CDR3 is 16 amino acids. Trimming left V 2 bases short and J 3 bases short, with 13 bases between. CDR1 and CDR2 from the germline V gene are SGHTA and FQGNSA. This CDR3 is CASSLNGGIYTGELFF. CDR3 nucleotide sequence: TGTGCCAGCAGCTTAAACGGGGGAATTTACACCGGGGAGCTGTTTTTT.

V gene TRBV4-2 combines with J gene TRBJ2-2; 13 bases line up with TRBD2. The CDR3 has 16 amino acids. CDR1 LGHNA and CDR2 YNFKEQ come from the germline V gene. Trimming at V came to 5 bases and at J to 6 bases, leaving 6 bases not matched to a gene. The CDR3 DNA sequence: TGTGCCAGCAGCGCGGGACTAGCGGGAAGTGCCGGGGAGCTGTTTTTT. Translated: CASSAGLAGSAGELFF.

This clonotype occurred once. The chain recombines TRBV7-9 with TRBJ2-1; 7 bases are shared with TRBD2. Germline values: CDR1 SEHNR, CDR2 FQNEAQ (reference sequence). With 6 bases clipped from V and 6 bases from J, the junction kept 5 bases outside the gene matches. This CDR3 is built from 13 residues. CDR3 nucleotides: TGTGCCAGCAGACCGGGACTAATCAATGAGCAGTTCTTC. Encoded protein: CASRPGLINEQFF.

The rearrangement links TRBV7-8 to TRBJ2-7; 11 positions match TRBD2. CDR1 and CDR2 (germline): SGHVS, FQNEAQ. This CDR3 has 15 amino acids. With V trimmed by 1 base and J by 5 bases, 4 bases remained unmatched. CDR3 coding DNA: TGTGCCAGCAGCTTAGAGGGACTAGCGGTAAACGAGCAGTACTTC. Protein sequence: CASSLEGLAVNEQYF. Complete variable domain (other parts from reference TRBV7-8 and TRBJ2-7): GAGVSQSPRYKVAKRGQDVALRCDPISGHVSLFWYQQALGQGPEFLTYFQNEAQLDKSGLPSDRFFAERPEGSVSTLKIQRTQQEDSAVYLCASSLEGLAVNEQYFGPGTRLTVT.

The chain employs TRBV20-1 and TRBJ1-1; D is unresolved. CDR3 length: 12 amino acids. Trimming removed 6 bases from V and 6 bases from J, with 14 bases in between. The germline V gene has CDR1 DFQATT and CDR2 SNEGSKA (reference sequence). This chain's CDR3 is CSAPDQIAEAFF. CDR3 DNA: TGCAGTGCACCCGACCAAATCGCTGAAGCTTTCTTT.

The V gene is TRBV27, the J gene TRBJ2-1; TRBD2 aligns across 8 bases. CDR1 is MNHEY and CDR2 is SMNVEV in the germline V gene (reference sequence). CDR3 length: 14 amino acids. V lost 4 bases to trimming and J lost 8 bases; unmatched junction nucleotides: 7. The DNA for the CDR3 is TGTGCCAGCAGTTCGGCTGGACTAGCTCATGAGCAGTTCTTC. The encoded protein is CASSSAGLAHEQFF.

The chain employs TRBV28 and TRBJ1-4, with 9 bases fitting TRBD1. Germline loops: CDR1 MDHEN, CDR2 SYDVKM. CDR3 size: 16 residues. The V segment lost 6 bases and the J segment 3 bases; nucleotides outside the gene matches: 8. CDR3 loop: CASRPETGGSNEKLFF. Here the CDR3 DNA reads TGTGCCAGCAGGCCCGAGACAGGGGGGTCTAATGAAAAACTGTTTTTT.

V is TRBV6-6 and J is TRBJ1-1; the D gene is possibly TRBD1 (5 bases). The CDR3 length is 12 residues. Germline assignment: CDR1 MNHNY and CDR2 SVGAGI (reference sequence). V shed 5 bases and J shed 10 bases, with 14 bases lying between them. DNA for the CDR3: TGTGCCAGCAGTGGCTTGGGGGGGGGAGCTTTCTTT. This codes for CASSGLGGGAFF.

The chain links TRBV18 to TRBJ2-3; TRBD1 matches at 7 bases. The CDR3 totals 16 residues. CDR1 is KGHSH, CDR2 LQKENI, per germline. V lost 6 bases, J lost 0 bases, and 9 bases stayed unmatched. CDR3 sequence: CASSQQGSGSTDTQYF. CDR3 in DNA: TGTGCCAGCTCTCAACAGGGGAGTGGGAGCACAGATACGCAGTATTTT.

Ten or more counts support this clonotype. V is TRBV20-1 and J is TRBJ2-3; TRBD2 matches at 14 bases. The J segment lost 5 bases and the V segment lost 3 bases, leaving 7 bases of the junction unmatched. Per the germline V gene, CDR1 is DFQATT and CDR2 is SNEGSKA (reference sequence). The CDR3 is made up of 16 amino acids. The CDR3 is CSASPPGLAGVDTQYF. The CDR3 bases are TGCAGTGCTAGTCCACCGGGACTAGCGGGGGTAGATACGCAGTATTTT.

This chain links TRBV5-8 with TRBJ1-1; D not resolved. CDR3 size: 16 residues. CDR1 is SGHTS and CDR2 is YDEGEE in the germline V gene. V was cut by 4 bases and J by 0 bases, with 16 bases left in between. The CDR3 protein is CASSGHAFAVNTEAFF. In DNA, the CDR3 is TGTGCCAGCAGCGGCCATGCTTTCGCGGTGAACACTGAAGCTTTCTTT.

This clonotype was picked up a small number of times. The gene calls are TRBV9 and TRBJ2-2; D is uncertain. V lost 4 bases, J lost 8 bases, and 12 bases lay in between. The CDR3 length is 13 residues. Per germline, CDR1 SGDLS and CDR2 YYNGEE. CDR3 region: CASSPLPTGELFF. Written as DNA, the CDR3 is TGTGCCAGCAGCCCCCTCCCGACAGGGGAGCTGTTTTTT.

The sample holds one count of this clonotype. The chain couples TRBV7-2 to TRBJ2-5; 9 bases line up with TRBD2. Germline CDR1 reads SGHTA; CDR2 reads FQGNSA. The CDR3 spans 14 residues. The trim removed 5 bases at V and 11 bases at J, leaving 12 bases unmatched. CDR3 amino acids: CASSHLTSGLEQYF. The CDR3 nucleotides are TGTGCCAGCAGCCATCTGACTAGCGGCCTAGAGCAGTACTTC.